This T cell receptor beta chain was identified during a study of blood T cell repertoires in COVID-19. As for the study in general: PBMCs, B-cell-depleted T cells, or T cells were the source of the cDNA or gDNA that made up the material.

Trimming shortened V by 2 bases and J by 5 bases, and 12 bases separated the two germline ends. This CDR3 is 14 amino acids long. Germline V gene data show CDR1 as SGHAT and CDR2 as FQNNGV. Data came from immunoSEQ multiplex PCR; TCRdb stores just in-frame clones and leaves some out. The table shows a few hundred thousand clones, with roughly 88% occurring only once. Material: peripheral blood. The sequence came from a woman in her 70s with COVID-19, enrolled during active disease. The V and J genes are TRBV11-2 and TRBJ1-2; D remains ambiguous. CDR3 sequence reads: CASSLNMEGYGYTF. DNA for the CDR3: TGTGCCAGCAGCTTAAACATGGAGGGATATGGCTACACCTTC.